Detailed here is one T cell receptor beta chain. Its antigen is currently unknown. The record originates from a study of cytomegalovirus exposure and HLA in healthy donors. Trimming pared 1 base from V and 8 bases from J, leaving 8 bases between. CDR1 is KGHSH and CDR2 is LQKENI in the germline V gene. There are 12 residues in the CDR3. 13 Jbeta primers and 60 Vbeta primers were used for the PCR. Profiled with immunoSEQ multiplex PCR; TCRdb holds only in-frame clones, not every one. The table records over 150,000 clones, 60% to 85% of them present only once. Findings and caveats of the study: A later analysis showed HLA-associated TCR beta chains outstripping equally common others in clonal expansion. Serostatus for CMV was the only available immune exposure information. Presence/absence analyses assumed roughly uniform sequencing depth across donors.

The origin of this receptor is a woman younger than 35 in good health and CMV-seronegative. The chain combines TRBV18 with TRBJ1-1; D is undetermined. The sequenced sample was PBMCs. The CDR3: CASSPRTGEAFF. In DNA, the CDR3 is TGTGCCAGCTCACCACGGACGGGAGAAGCTTTCTTT.